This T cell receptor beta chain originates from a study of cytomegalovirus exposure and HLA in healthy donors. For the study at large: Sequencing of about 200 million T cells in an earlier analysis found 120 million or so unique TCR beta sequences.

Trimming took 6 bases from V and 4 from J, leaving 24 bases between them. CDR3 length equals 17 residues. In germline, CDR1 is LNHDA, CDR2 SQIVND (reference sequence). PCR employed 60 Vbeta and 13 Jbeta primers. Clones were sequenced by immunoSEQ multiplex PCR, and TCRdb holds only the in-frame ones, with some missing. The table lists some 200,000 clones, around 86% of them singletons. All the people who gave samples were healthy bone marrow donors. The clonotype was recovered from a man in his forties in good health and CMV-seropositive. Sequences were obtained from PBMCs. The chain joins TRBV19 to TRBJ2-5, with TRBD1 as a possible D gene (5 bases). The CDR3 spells CASSQLGRTTAGETQYF. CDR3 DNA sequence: TGTGCCAGTAGCCAATTGGGAAGGACAACTGCAGGAGAGACCCAGTACTTC.